This T cell receptor beta chain appears in the sequencing data of a study of cytotoxic CD8 clonotypes in ibrutinib-treated CLL. Extraction of roughly 2 micrograms of genomic DNA from cryopreserved PBMCs supplied material for TCR beta libraries. This clone has only a few counts. Its antigen remains unidentified. The repertoire was sequenced with immunoSEQ multiplex PCR; TCRdb's copy has only in-frame clones and lacks some. The table shows 76,000 or so clones, with around four fifths occurring only once. General study points: The clonality went up when patients responded to ibrutinib and dropped back toward baseline at progression. Circulating CD8+ T-cell counts were tracked by baseline clonality, which exceeded that of age-matched healthy donors.

Germline lookup yields CDR1 SNHLY and CDR2 FYNNEI. The CDR3 runs 15 residues. After removal of 5 bases from V and 6 bases from J, the junction contained 4 bases not matched to a gene. This clonotype originated in a human donor with chronic lymphocytic leukemia. Sequencing was performed on PBMCs, taken after 24 months of ibrutinib treatment. V gene TRBV2 combines with J gene TRBJ2-2, with TRBD2 identical over 12 bases. In DNA form, the CDR3 reads TGTGCCAGCAGTCTAGCGGGAGGGCCCTCCGGGGAGCTGTTTTTT. As protein: CASSLAGGPSGELFF.